Reported below is one TCR beta chain. Its antigen is unknown. The sample belongs to a study of T cell responses to AZD1222 COVID-19 vaccine. Study outcomes and limitations: Nearly half of spike-specific TCRs reportedly target variant regions that are unmutated in the B.1.351 and B.1.1.7 variants. Sampling captured repertoires only after the peak T cell response. Seropositivity was recorded at baseline in only a handful of AZD1222 recipients.

CDR1 is GTSNPN and CDR2 is SVGIG in the germline V gene (reference sequence). This CDR3 spans 15 amino acids. V was cut by 0 bases and J by 8 bases, with 17 bases left in between. Clones were sequenced by immunoSEQ multiplex PCR, and TCRdb holds only the in-frame ones, with some missing. Here the sample spans around 210,000 clones, around 94% being singletons. The chain has TRBV30 and TRBJ2-1; D is ambiguous. This TCR was sampled from an adult who received the MenACWY meningococcal vaccine as a control. The input for sequencing was peripheral blood, taken 28 days after the second dose of the MenACWY control vaccine. CDR3 in amino acids: CAWSVLQLSEDEQFF. The DNA of the CDR3 is TGTGCCTGGAGTGTACTCCAGCTGAGCGAGGATGAGCAGTTCTTC.